Below are 16 T cell receptor beta chains sequenced from a single sample in a study of response to subunit inactivated influenza vaccine. One entry per CDR3 protein, called by TCRdb with MiXCR from the RT-PCR reads. The sample lists more than 150,000 distinct CDR3 sequences; about a tenth were seen once. The sequencing here drew on non-naive T cells sorted from PBMCs, taken on the day of vaccination. All receptors come from a middle-aged man who received an inactivated influenza vaccine.

The rearrangement uses TRBV4-2 and TRBJ1-2, with D tentatively TRBD1 (6 bases). V was pared by 0 bases and J by 4 bases, with 12 bases between. Germline V gives CDR1 LGHNA, CDR2 YNFKEQ. This CDR3 is built from 15 residues. The CDR3 protein is CASSQEWQGTYGYTF. The CDR3 bases are TGTGCCAGCAGCCAAGAGTGGCAGGGGACCTATGGCTACACCTTC.

V is TRBV3-1 and J is TRBJ2-2; 8 nucleotides match TRBD2. The CDR3 extends over 14 amino acids. The trim removed 3 bases at V and 9 bases at J, leaving 6 bases unmatched. CDR1 LGHDT and CDR2 YNNKEL come from the germline V gene (reference sequence). The CDR3 reads CASSHSGAHRELFF. Written as DNA, the CDR3 is TGTGCCAGCAGCCATAGCGGGGCCCACCGGGAGCTGTTTTTT. Drawing the rest from reference TRBV3-1 and TRBJ2-2, the complete variable domain is DTAVSQTPKYLVTQMGNDKSIKCEQNLGHDTMYWYKQDSKKFLKIMFSYNNKELIINETVPNRFSPKSPDKAHLNLHINSLELGDSAVYFCASSHSGAHRELFFGEGSRLTVL.

This clonotype was detected ten times or more. This chain's CDR3 is CASSLGQGALGAFF. CDR3 coding DNA: TGTGCCAGCAGCCTCGGACAGGGGGCGTTAGGGGCTTTCTTT. The chain combines TRBV3-1 with TRBJ1-1; 11 bases match TRBD1. CDR3 length: 14 amino acids. Losses at the gene ends were 4 bases for V and 11 bases for J; bases not matched to a gene: 9. Germline V gene lookup returns CDR1 LGHDT and CDR2 YNNKEL (reference sequence). Using reference TRBV3-1 and TRBJ1-1 for the parts outside the CDR3, the full variable domain is DTAVSQTPKYLVTQMGNDKSIKCEQNLGHDTMYWYKQDSKKFLKIMFSYNNKELIINETVPNRFSPKSPDKAHLNLHINSLELGDSAVYFCASSLGQGALGAFFGQGTRLTVV.

There are a few counts of this clonotype. The chain employs TRBV7-2 and TRBJ1-4, with unresolved D. This CDR3 has 13 residues. V lost 1 base to trimming and J lost 7 bases, with 7 bases between them. CDR1 and CDR2 (germline): SGHTA, FQGNSA. The CDR3 DNA sequence: TGTGCCAGCAGCTTAGGATGGGGTGAAAAACTGTTTTTT. It specifies CASSLGWGEKLFF. The entire variable domain, with the rest obtained from reference TRBV7-2 and TRBJ1-4, is as follows: GAGVSQSPSNKVTEKGKDVELRCDPISGHTALYWYRQSLGQGLEFLIYFQGNSAPDKSGLPSDRFSAERTGGSVSTLTIQRTQQEDSAVYLCASSLGWGEKLFFGSGTQLSVL.

This sequence joins TRBV10-3 and TRBJ1-4; 12 nucleotides match TRBD1. The CDR3 totals 17 residues. V lost 10 bases, J lost 0 bases, and 9 bases stayed unmatched. Germline-derived CDR1 and CDR2 are ENHRY and SYGVKD. CDR3 region: CATREGQGASTNEKLFF. The CDR3 DNA reads as TGTGCCACCCGAGAGGGACAGGGGGCTTCAACTAATGAAAAACTGTTTTTT.

J is TRBJ1-1 and V is TRBV19; D is perhaps TRBD1 (5 bases). Trimming removed 4 bases from V and 1 base from J, with 10 bases in between. Germline V gene sequence: CDR1 LNHDA, CDR2 SQIVND (reference sequence). The CDR3 length is 14 residues. This chain's CDR3 is CASSNLGQNTEAFF. CDR3 nucleotides: TGTGCCAGTAGTAATCTCGGACAGAACACTGAAGCTTTCTTT.

This clonotype came up many times. In DNA form, the CDR3 reads TGTGCCAGCAGTTACTCAGGGTTAGCGGACCTCTACAATGAGCAGTTCTTC. It yields the protein CASSYSGLADLYNEQFF. The gene calls are TRBV6-5 and TRBJ2-1; D may be TRBD2 (6 bases). This CDR3 region has 17 residues. Germline assignment: CDR1 MNHEY and CDR2 SVGAGI. V lost 0 bases and J 3 bases, leaving 15 bases between the germline ends.

Note on this clonotype: A much more abundant neighbour one base away suggests this may be a read error. The chain joins TRBV4-1 to TRBJ2-1; D is perhaps TRBD1 (6 bases). CDR1 is MGHRA and CDR2 is YSYEKL in the germline V gene. The CDR3 extends over 19 amino acids. The CDR3 DNA follows: TGCACCAGCAGTCACTACCCGGGCACAGGGCCAGCCTCCTACAATGAGCAGTTCTTC. Translating gives CTSSHYPGTGPASYNEQFF.

This clonotype was seen more than once but under ten times. V usage is TRBV2 and J usage is TRBJ2-7; weak D call: TRBD2 (6 bases). Germline CDR1 is SNHLY and CDR2 is FYNNEI. Trimming took off 4 bases at V and 6 bases at J, with 16 bases between the two ends. The CDR3 loop spans 14 amino acids. In nucleotides, the CDR3 is TGTGCCAGCAGTGCTCACCCTGGGACTCTCGAGCAGTACTTC. It translates to CASSAHPGTLEQYF.

Only a few counts were recorded for this clonotype. The V call is TRBV29-1, the J call TRBJ2-6; TRBD1 aligns across 9 bases. Germline CDR1 reads SQVTM; CDR2 reads ANQGSEA. This CDR3 has 16 amino acids. The J segment lost 4 bases and the V segment lost 6 bases, leaving 10 bases of the junction unmatched. The CDR3 is CSVSSGTGIGANVLTF. The CDR3, as DNA: TGCAGCGTCTCGTCCGGGACAGGGATAGGGGCCAACGTCCTGACTTTC. The full variable domain, rest sourced from reference TRBV29-1 and TRBJ2-6, is SAVISQKPSRDICQRGTSLTIQCQVDSQVTMMFWYRQQPGQSLTLIATANQGSEATYESGFVIDKFPISRPNLTFSTLTVSNMSPEDSSIYLCSVSSGTGIGANVLTFGAGSRLTVL.

Only a few counts were recorded for this clonotype. The chain has TRBV2 and TRBJ2-1, with D unclear. The germline V and J ends were trimmed by 2 bases and 0 bases, with 11 bases remaining between them. The CDR3 is 16 amino acids. Germline V gives CDR1 SNHLY, CDR2 FYNNEI. This CDR3 is CASSEWVGNSYNEQFF. In DNA, the CDR3 is TGTGCCAGCAGTGAATGGGTCGGCAACTCCTACAATGAGCAGTTCTTC.

This clonotype appeared a few times. The chain couples TRBV7-9 to TRBJ2-5; D unclear. The CDR3 loop spans 17 amino acids. The V and J ends lost 5 bases and 0 bases respectively, with 19 bases between them. CDR1 is SEHNR and CDR2 is FQNEAQ in the germline V gene (reference sequence). CDR3 amino acids: CASSHLGRRRYQETQYF. In DNA form, the CDR3 reads TGTGCCAGCAGCCACCTGGGCCGTAGAAGGTACCAAGAGACCCAGTACTTC.

The chain links TRBV30 to TRBJ1-5, with D unclear. Trimming left V 0 bases short and J 7 bases short, with 10 bases between. Germline CDR1 and CDR2: GTSNPN and SVGIG (reference sequence). The CDR3 consists of 13 residues. DNA for the CDR3: TGTGCCTGGAGTGTTGCGGGGATCCAGCCCCAGCATTTT. As protein: CAWSVAGIQPQHF.

This sequence joins TRBV3-1 and TRBJ2-3; TRBD2 might be the D (5 bases). The CDR3 has 14 residues. The V end lost 8 bases, the J end lost 2 bases, and 14 bases lay between the germline ends. Per germline, CDR1 LGHDT and CDR2 YNNKEL (reference sequence). The DNA of the CDR3 is TGTGCCAGCGCGGCGGGTAGCGTCACAGATACGCAGTATTTT. Translation gives CASAAGSVTDTQYF.

V gene TRBV20-1 combines with J gene TRBJ2-3; possible D gene TRBD2, 6 bases. V shed 2 bases and J shed 2 bases, with 14 bases lying between them. Germline values: CDR1 DFQATT, CDR2 SNEGSKA (reference sequence). This CDR3 spans 15 amino acids. CDR3 residues: CSARQRESPTDTQYF. CDR3 nucleotides: TGCAGTGCTAGACAACGGGAGAGCCCCACAGATACGCAGTATTTT.

The V gene is TRBV24-1, the J gene TRBJ2-1; D assignment may be TRBD1 or TRBD2 (5 bases each). The germline CDR1 and CDR2 sequences are KGHDR and SFDVKD. The CDR3 is 12 residues long. V lost 5 bases, J lost 8 bases, and 9 bases lay in between. DNA of the CDR3: TGTGCCACCAGTGGCCGGGACCATGAGCAGTTCTTC. Its translation is CATSGRDHEQFF.